The 23 T cell receptor beta chains below all came from one sample that was sequenced in a study of blood T cell repertoires in COVID-19. Here immunoSEQ multiplex PCR was the method, and the copy in TCRdb shows in-frame clones only, minus some. The repertoire includes 180,000 or so clones, around 87% of them detected once, and around 2.6% sits in the top ten. The sequencing sample was made of peripheral blood. The receptors come from a man in his forties with active or convalescent COVID-19.

V and J are TRBV7-2 and TRBJ2-5, with 7 bases aligning to TRBD1. V lost 5 bases, J lost 4 bases, and 7 bases stayed unmatched. The CDR3 length is 14 residues. Germline CDR1 is SGHTA and CDR2 is FQGNSA. CDR3 protein: CASSPDRAVETQYF. CDR3 bases: TGTGCCAGCAGCCCTGACAGGGCCGTAGAGACCCAGTACTTC.

The chain carries TRBV4-1 and TRBJ2-3; unclear D gene. Trimming cost V 1 base and J 2 bases, with 4 bases left between them. Germline CDR1 reads MGHRA; CDR2 reads YSYEKL. The CDR3 sequence is 13 residues long. The CDR3: CASSQVLTDTQYF. The CDR3 nucleotides are TGCGCCAGCAGCCAAGTCCTCACAGATACGCAGTATTTT.

This rearrangement joins TRBV2 to TRBJ1-2; 8 bases are shared with TRBD1. Per the germline V gene, CDR1 is SNHLY and CDR2 is FYNNEI. The junction had 5 bases not matched to a gene; V was cut back by 4 bases and J by 7 bases. CDR3 length equals 13 residues. CDR3 sequence (DNA): TGTGCCAGCAGTGGATCAGGGGGCTCTGGCTACACCTTC. Encoded protein: CASSGSGGSGYTF.

The V gene is TRBV6-2 or TRBV6-3, the J gene TRBJ1-5, with no clear D. The ends were cut back, 2 bases at V and 1 base at J, with 15 bases in the middle. The CDR3 extends over 17 amino acids. From germline, CDR1 is MNHEY and CDR2 SVGEGT. CDR3 loop: CASSYTAGGGSNQPQHF. The DNA of the CDR3 is TGTGCCAGCAGTTACACGGCTGGTGGAGGGAGCAATCAGCCCCAGCATTTT.

The chain carries TRBV6-2 or TRBV6-3 and TRBJ2-1, with 8 positions matching TRBD1. V lost 5 bases, J lost 7 bases, and 13 bases stayed unmatched. From germline, CDR1 is MNHEY and CDR2 SVGEGT. The CDR3 is made up of 16 amino acids. DNA of the CDR3: TGTGCCAGCAGTAAGACAGGGGTACACACACTTAATGAGCAGTTCTTC. Its translation: CASSKTGVHTLNEQFF.

The chain has TRBV7-8 and TRBJ1-5, with 8 bases that match TRBD1. The CDR3 is 15 amino acids. Germline V gene sequence: CDR1 SGHVS, CDR2 FQNEAQ. V lost 0 bases to trimming and J lost 4 bases; unmatched junction nucleotides: 2. Written as DNA, the CDR3 is TGTGCCAGCAGCTTAGCGTACAGGGGGAATCAGCCCCAGCATTTT. This codes for CASSLAYRGNQPQHF.

This clone came up many times. The V call is TRBV11-2, the J call TRBJ1-2; TRBD1 matches 10 bases. V lost 0 bases and J lost 14; bases outside the gene matches: 9. This CDR3 region has 14 residues. Per the germline V gene, CDR1 is SGHAT and CDR2 is FQNNGV. The CDR3 DNA follows: TGTGCCAGCAGCTTAGAGCCGGGACAGGGGAGTAAAACCTTC. Translating gives CASSLEPGQGSKTF.

The J gene is TRBJ2-7, the V gene TRBV11-2; 7 bases match TRBD2. This CDR3 is 15 amino acids long. After removal of 6 bases from V and 0 bases from J, the junction contained 8 bases not matched to a gene. Germline V CDR1 and CDR2: SGHAT, FQNNGV. In DNA form, the CDR3 reads TGTGCCAGCAGATCGGCGGGAGATACCTCCTACGAGCAGTACTTC. It encodes CASRSAGDTSYEQYF.

The V call is TRBV4-2, the J call TRBJ1-5; D unresolved. The CDR3 has 13 amino acids. Trimming stripped 4 bases from V and 7 bases from J, with 11 bases between. The germline gives CDR1 LGHNA, CDR2 YNFKEQ. As DNA, the CDR3 is TGTGCCAGCAGCCCCCCGGGCGGGCAGCCCCAGCATTTT. Its translation is CASSPPGGQPQHF.

The rearrangement links TRBV7-8 to TRBJ2-2; D remains unclear. The CDR3 contains 14 residues. The V end lost 1 base, the J end lost 10 bases, and 13 bases lay between the germline ends. The germline V gene encodes CDR1 SGHVS and CDR2 FQNEAQ. The CDR3, as DNA: TGTGCCAGCAGCTTAGTTTGGCCCCTCCAGGAGCTGTTTTTT. Protein product: CASSLVWPLQELFF.

This clone was detected only a few times. The chain carries TRBV9 and TRBJ1-2; the D gene is possibly TRBD1 (5 bases). The CDR3 covers 16 residues. The V and J ends lost 3 bases and 0 bases respectively, with 15 bases between them. The germline gives CDR1 SGDLS, CDR2 YYNGEE. The CDR3 bases are TGTGCCAGCAGCGAACCAGACAGCCCGACTAACTATGGCTACACCTTC. This codes for CASSEPDSPTNYGYTF.

The rearrangement uses TRBV28 and TRBJ1-2; no firm D call. The CDR3 totals 12 residues. CDR1 and CDR2 (germline): MDHEN, SYDVKM. Trimming pared 6 bases from V and 0 bases from J, leaving 5 bases between. This CDR3 reads CASRLTNYGYTF. CDR3 in DNA: TGTGCCAGCAGACTTACTAACTATGGCTACACCTTC.

The rearrangement links TRBV7-3 to TRBJ2-1; D might be TRBD1 (5 bases). The CDR3 length is 17 residues. Trimming left V 4 bases short and J 0 bases short, with 16 bases between. Per germline, CDR1 SGHTA and CDR2 FQGTGA. Here the CDR3 reads CASSSTGTLSSYNEQFF. In nucleotides, the CDR3 is TGTGCCAGCAGCTCCACAGGTACCCTGAGCTCCTACAATGAGCAGTTCTTC.

The chain uses TRBV7-9 and TRBJ1-3; D gene ambiguous. Germline lookup yields CDR1 SEHNR and CDR2 FQNEAQ (reference sequence). V shed 2 bases and J shed 2 bases, with 13 bases lying between them. There are 16 residues in the CDR3. The CDR3 bases are TGTGCCAGCAGCTTATTGTCCAGGCTGCCTGGAAACACCATATATTTT. This encodes CASSLLSRLPGNTIYF.

The V gene is TRBV28, the J gene TRBJ2-1; 9 nucleotides align to TRBD2. In germline, CDR1 is MDHEN, CDR2 SYDVKM. CDR3 length: 14 residues. V shed 7 bases and J 9 bases; nucleotides not matched to a gene: 10. This CDR3 is CASKVPAGGGEQFF. CDR3 DNA: TGTGCCAGCAAGGTCCCAGCGGGGGGAGGTGAGCAGTTCTTC.

J is TRBJ1-3 and V is TRBV7-9, with 7 bases aligning to TRBD1. The CDR3 totals 16 residues. Losses at the gene ends were 2 bases for V and 2 bases for J; bases not matched to a gene: 6. The germline CDR1 and CDR2 sequences are SEHNR and FQNEAQ (reference sequence). The CDR3 sequence: CASSLSLGQTGNTIYF. The CDR3 bases are TGTGCCAGCAGCTTAAGTCTGGGACAGACTGGAAACACCATATATTTT. Looking up the rest from reference TRBV7-9 and TRBJ1-3 gives the full variable domain: DTGVSQNPRHKITKRGQNVTFRCDPISEHNRLYWYRQTLGQGPEFLTYFQNEAQLEKSRLLSDRFSAERPKGSFSTLEIQRTEQGDSAMYLCASSLSLGQTGNTIYFGEGSWLTVV.

This clone is a singleton in its sample. The chain recombines TRBV7-2 with TRBJ2-5, with 7 bases lining up with TRBD2. Germline CDR1 is SGHTA and CDR2 is FQGNSA. CDR3 length: 15 amino acids. The J segment lost 2 bases and the V segment lost 5 bases, leaving 8 bases of the junction unmatched. The CDR3 sequence: CASSEERGLQETQYF. CDR3 DNA: TGTGCCAGCAGCGAAGAGCGGGGACTACAAGAGACCCAGTACTTC.

A few counts support this clone. The chain uses TRBV19 and TRBJ1-1, with 7 positions matching TRBD1. Germline V lookup: CDR1 LNHDA, CDR2 SQIVND (reference sequence). J was trimmed by 1 base and V by 4 bases; bases with no gene match: 3. CDR3 length equals 14 residues. CDR3 DNA sequence: TGTGCCAGTAGTACTACAGGGGAGAACACTGAAGCTTTCTTT. Translation gives CASSTTGENTEAFF.

The gene calls are TRBV5-4 and TRBJ1-2; TRBD1 might be the D (6 bases). V lost 3 bases and J 0 bases, leaving 12 bases between the germline ends. The CDR3 contains 15 residues. Per the germline V gene, CDR1 is SGHNT and CDR2 is YYREEE (reference sequence). Written as DNA, the CDR3 is TGTGCCAGCAGCTCCTGGACAGACCCTAACTATGGCTACACCTTC. Translation gives CASSSWTDPNYGYTF.

The J gene is TRBJ2-1, the V gene TRBV4-3; 8 positions agree with TRBD2. Germline V lookup: CDR1 LGHNA, CDR2 YSLEER. The ends lost 0 bases at V and 2 bases at J; junction bases unmatched: 3. The CDR3 has 16 amino acids. The CDR3 reads CASSQERRGAYNEQFF. Here the CDR3 DNA reads TGCGCCAGCAGCCAAGAGAGGCGGGGGGCCTACAATGAGCAGTTCTTC.

This clone showed up just once. The chain has TRBV30 and TRBJ1-5; 8 bases are shared with TRBD1. V dropped 5 bases and J dropped 1; count of bases not matched to a gene: 10. CDR1 GTSNPN and CDR2 SVGIG come from the germline V gene (reference sequence). The CDR3 runs to 16 residues. The CDR3 reads CAWGGGQGGSNQPQHF. The DNA for the CDR3 is TGTGCCTGGGGGGGCGGACAGGGAGGGAGCAATCAGCCCCAGCATTTT. The full variable domain, completed using reference TRBV30 and TRBJ1-5, is SQTIHQWPATLVQPVGSPLSLECTVEGTSNPNLYWYRQAAGRGLQLLFYSVGIGQISSEVPQNLSASRPQDRQFILSSKKLLLSDSGFYLCAWGGGQGGSNQPQHFGDGTRLSIL.

The V call is TRBV19, the J call TRBJ2-2; TRBD1 matches at 7 bases. This CDR3 has 16 residues. In germline, CDR1 is LNHDA, CDR2 SQIVND (reference sequence). V trimming: 1 base; J trimming: 4 bases; junction bases outside the gene matches: 6. The CDR3 coding sequence is TGTGCCAGTAGTATAGTTGGGACAGATCCCACCGGGGAGCTGTTTTTT. The encoded protein is CASSIVGTDPTGELFF. Full variable domain (remainder filled in from reference TRBV19 and TRBJ2-2): DGGITQSPKYLFRKEGQNVTLSCEQNLNHDAMYWYRQDPGQGLRLIYYSQIVNDFQKGDIAEGYSVSREKKESFPLTVTSAQKNPTAFYLCASSIVGTDPTGELFFGEGSRLTVL.

This clone was recorded once. The chain carries TRBV19 and TRBJ1-5, with D possibly TRBD1 on 5 matching bases. CDR1 and CDR2 (germline): LNHDA, SQIVND (reference sequence). This CDR3 is 15 amino acids long. Trimming stripped 7 bases from V and 0 bases from J, with 13 bases between. The chain's CDR3 is CASKFGGNSNQPQHF. CDR3 sequence (DNA): TGTGCCAGTAAATTCGGGGGGAATAGCAATCAGCCCCAGCATTTT.